This entry describes one TCR beta chain. V gave up 6 bases and J gave up 0 bases, with 17 bases separating them. This CDR3 region has 16 residues. These data come from a study of blood T cells in healthy people across ages. Primed by a sample-barcoded 5' primer and a J-beta primer mix, a second PCR proceeded for about 6 to 11 cycles. In TCRdb, the 5' RACE reads were re-called with MiXCR into one record per CDR3 protein. The sample carries some 1.4 million distinct CDR3 sequences, around 39% recorded once. The sequenced sample was blood. The chain combines TRBV12-3 or TRBV12-4 with TRBJ1-1, with D perhaps TRBD1 (6 bases). The TCR comes from a woman aged 18 to 35 in good health. The CDR3 nucleotides read TGTGCCAGCAGGTCCCGGGACATGGGATTGAACACTGAAGCTTTCTTT. It specifies CASRSRDMGLNTEAFF.